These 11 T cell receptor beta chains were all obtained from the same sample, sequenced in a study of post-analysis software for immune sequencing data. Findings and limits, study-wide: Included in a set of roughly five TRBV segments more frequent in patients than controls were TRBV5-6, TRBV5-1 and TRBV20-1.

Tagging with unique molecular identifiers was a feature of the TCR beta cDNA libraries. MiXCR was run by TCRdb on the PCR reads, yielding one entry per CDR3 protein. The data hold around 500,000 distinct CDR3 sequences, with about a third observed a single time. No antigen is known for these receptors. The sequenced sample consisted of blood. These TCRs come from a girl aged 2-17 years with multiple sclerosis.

DNA for the CDR3: TGTGCCAGCAGTTTTACGGGGGTGGGAACGCAGTATTTT. This sequence encodes CASSFTGVGTQYF. The gene calls are TRBV12-3 or TRBV12-4 and TRBJ2-3, with a weak D call TRBD2 (6 bases). V was cut by 3 bases and J by 9 bases, with 13 bases left in between. The CDR3 loop spans 13 amino acids.

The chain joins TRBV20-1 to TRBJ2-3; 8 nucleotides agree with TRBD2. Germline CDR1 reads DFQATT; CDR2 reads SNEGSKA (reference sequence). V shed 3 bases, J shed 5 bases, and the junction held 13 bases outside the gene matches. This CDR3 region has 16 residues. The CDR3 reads CSASPPTRGAGDTQYF. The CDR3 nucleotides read TGCAGTGCTAGCCCCCCCACGCGGGGGGCTGGAGATACGCAGTATTTT.

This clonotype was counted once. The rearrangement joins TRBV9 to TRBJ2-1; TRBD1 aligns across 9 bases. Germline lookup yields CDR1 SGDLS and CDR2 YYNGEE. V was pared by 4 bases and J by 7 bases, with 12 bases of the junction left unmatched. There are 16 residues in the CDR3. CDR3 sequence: CASSPRAGTGRNEQFF. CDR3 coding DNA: TGTGCCAGCAGCCCCCGTGCGGGGACAGGGAGGAATGAGCAGTTCTTC. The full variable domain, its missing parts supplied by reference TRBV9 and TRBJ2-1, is DSGVTQTPKHLITATGQRVTLRCSPRSGDLSVYWYQQSLDQGLQFLIQYYNGEERAKGNILERFSAQQFPDLHSELNLSSLELGDSALYFCASSPRAGTGRNEQFFGPGTRLTVL.

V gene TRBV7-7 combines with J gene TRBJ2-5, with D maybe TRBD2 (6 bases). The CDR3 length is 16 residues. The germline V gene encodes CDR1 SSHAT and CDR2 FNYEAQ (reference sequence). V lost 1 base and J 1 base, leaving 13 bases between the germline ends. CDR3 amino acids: CASSLGYAAGQETQYF. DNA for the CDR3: TGTGCCAGCAGCTTAGGGTATGCAGCGGGCCAAGAGACCCAGTACTTC.

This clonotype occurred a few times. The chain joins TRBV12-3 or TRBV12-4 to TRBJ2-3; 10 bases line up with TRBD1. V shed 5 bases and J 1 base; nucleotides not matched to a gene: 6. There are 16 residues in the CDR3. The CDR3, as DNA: TGTGCCAGCAGTCGCCTAGGGACAGGGGGCACAGATACGCAGTATTTT. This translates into CASSRLGTGGTDTQYF.

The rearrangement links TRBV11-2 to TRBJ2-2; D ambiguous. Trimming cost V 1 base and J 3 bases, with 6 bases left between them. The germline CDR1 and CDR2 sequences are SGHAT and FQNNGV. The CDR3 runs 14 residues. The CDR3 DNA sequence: TGTGCCAGCAGCTTAGTACGGGACACCGGGGAGCTGTTTTTT. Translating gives CASSLVRDTGELFF.

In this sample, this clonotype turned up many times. CDR3 in amino acids: CASSQGTGTDYNEQFF. The CDR3 DNA sequence: TGCGCCAGCAGCCAAGGGACTGGGACGGACTACAATGAGCAGTTCTTC. The chain joins TRBV4-1 to TRBJ2-1; D possibly uses TRBD1 or TRBD2 (5 bases each). This CDR3 region has 16 residues. The germline V and J ends were trimmed by 1 base and 3 bases, with 13 bases remaining between them. Germline-derived CDR1 and CDR2 are MGHRA and YSYEKL.

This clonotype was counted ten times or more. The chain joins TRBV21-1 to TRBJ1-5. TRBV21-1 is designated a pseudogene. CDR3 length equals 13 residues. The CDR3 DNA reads TGTGCCAGCAGCAAGGGCCCCAATCAGCCCCAGCATTTT. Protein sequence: CASSKGPNQPQHF.

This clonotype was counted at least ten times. The CDR3 loop reads CAISEVTGGYTF. The CDR3 bases are TGTGCCATCAGTGAGGTAACAGGAGGCTACACCTTC. V usage is TRBV10-3 and J usage is TRBJ1-2; D is perhaps TRBD1 (5 bases). There are 12 residues in the CDR3. V was shortened by 2 bases and J by 8 bases, with 9 bases between the two germline ends. CDR1 ENHRY and CDR2 SYGVKD come from the germline V gene.

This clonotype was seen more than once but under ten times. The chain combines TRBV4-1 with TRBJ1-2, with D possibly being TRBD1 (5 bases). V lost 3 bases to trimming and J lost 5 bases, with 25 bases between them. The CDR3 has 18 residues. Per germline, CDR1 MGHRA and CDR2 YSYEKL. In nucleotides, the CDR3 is TGCGCCAGCAGCCATAGCATGCGACAGACCGTGGACGGGTATGGCTACACCTTC. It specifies CASSHSMRQTVDGYGYTF.

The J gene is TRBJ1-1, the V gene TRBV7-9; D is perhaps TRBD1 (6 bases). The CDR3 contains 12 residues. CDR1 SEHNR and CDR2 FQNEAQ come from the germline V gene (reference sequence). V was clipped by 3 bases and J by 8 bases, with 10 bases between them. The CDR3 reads CASSFGQPEAFF. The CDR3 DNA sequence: TGTGCCAGCAGCTTCGGACAGCCGGAAGCTTTCTTT.